These 5 T cell receptor beta chains originate from one sample sequenced in a study of T cells in localized non-small cell lung cancer. Data came from immunoSEQ multiplex PCR; TCRdb stores just in-frame clones and leaves some out. The sample lists about 24,000 clones, 92% seen once, with more than 2.5% in the top ten. Sequencing used peripheral blood, obtained before any cancer treatment. Source of these receptors: a woman aged 40-69 years with stage I lung adenocarcinoma.

The CDR3 DNA is TGTGCCAGCAGTGTAGCGGGGGCCACAGATACGCAGTATTTT. Protein product: CASSVAGATDTQYF. V and J are TRBV2 and TRBJ2-3; 9 positions agree with TRBD2. Looked up from germline, CDR1 is SNHLY and CDR2 is FYNNEI. V lost 4 bases and J lost 2; bases outside the gene matches: 1. The CDR3 is 14 residues long.

The chain combines TRBV6-1 with TRBJ1-5; tentative D call: TRBD1 (5 bases). Germline V lookup: CDR1 MNHNS, CDR2 SASEGT. Trimming pared 5 bases from V and 9 bases from J, leaving 20 bases between. The CDR3 loop spans 15 amino acids. The CDR3 DNA follows: TGTGCCAGCAGTACCCAGACCTCAGGGACCGGGCCCCAGCATTTT. This sequence encodes CASSTQTSGTGPQHF.

The V call is TRBV29-1, the J call TRBJ2-1; 7 nucleotides match TRBD2. The CDR3 contains 14 residues. Trimming removed 8 bases from V and 0 bases from J; junction bases left unmatched: 7. Germline V gene data show CDR1 as SQVTM and CDR2 as ANQGSEA. CDR3 sequence reads: CSTSGASSYNEQFF. The CDR3 DNA sequence: TGCAGCACAAGCGGGGCTAGCTCCTACAATGAGCAGTTCTTC.

As DNA, the CDR3 is TGCGCCAGCAGTGGGACAGAGGGCAATCAGCCCCAGCATTTT. Its protein is CASSGTEGNQPQHF. The chain has TRBV10-2 and TRBJ1-5; D might be TRBD1 (6 bases). Between the trimmed V and J ends, which lost 4 bases and 2 bases, there was a span of 9 bases. The CDR3 has 14 amino acids. Germline CDR1 WSHSY, CDR2 SAAADI.

The chain combines TRBV27 with TRBJ2-7; D possibly corresponds to TRBD2 (5 bases). The CDR3 runs 13 residues. The V gene's germline CDR1 is MNHEY and CDR2 SMNVEV (reference sequence). Trimming took 3 bases from V and 1 from J, leaving 7 bases between them. CDR3 in DNA: TGTGCCAGCAGTTTGAGCGGTTCCTACGAGCAGTACTTC. Protein: CASSLSGSYEQYF.